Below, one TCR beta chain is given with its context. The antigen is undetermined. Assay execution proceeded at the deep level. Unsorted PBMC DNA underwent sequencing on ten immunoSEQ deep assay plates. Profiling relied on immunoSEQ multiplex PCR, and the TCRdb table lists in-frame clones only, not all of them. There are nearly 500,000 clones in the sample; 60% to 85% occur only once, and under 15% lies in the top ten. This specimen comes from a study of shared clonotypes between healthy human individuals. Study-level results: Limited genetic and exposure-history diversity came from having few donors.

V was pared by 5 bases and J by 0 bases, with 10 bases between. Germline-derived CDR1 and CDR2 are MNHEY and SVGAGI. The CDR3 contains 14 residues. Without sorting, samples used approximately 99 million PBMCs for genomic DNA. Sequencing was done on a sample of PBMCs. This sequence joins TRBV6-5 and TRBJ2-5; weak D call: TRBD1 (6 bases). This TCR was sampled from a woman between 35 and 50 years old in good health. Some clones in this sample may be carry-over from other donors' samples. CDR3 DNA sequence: TGTGCCAGCAGTCCGGGACATTACCAAGAGACCCAGTACTTC. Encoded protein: CASSPGHYQETQYF.